Below, 27 T cell receptor beta chains from the same sample are listed, as sequenced in a study of OX40 agonist ivuxolimab in advanced cancers. Generated by immunoSEQ multiplex PCR, the TCRdb table keeps only in-frame clones and is missing some. This table holds 80,000 or so clones, around 85% found once. The sample in question was CD4+ or CD8+ T cells sorted from blood, obtained in a trial of the OX40 agonist ivuxolimab. The origin of the receptors is an adult with an advanced solid tumor such as melanoma, head and neck, liver or kidney cancer.

This clone is a singleton in its sample. The rearrangement uses TRBV7-9 and TRBJ1-4, with no clear D. V dropped 5 bases and J dropped 1 base, with 11 bases sitting between them. Germline assignment: CDR1 SEHNR and CDR2 FQNEAQ (reference sequence). CDR3 length: 15 residues. CDR3 loop: CASSGSDLTNEKLFF. The DNA for the CDR3 is TGTGCCAGCAGCGGCAGCGACCTAACTAATGAAAAACTGTTTTTT.

The CDR3 loop reads CASSPRAGSDYEQYF. In DNA, the CDR3 is TGTGCCAGCAGCCCAAGAGCGGGGAGTGACTACGAGCAGTACTTC. The rearrangement links TRBV9 to TRBJ2-7, with 7 nucleotides matching TRBD2. J was trimmed by 3 bases and V by 4 bases; bases with no gene match: 10. The CDR3 loop spans 15 amino acids. Germline loops: CDR1 SGDLS, CDR2 YYNGEE.

This sequence joins TRBV7-6 and TRBJ2-7; D is possibly TRBD2 (6 bases). The CDR3 loop spans 14 amino acids. The V gene lost 0 bases and the J gene lost 1 base, with 7 bases spanning the gap. In germline, CDR1 is SGHVS, CDR2 FNYEAQ. CDR3 protein: CASSLAEGSYEQYF. For the CDR3, the DNA is TGTGCCAGCAGCTTAGCGGAGGGTTCCTACGAGCAGTACTTC.

The chain employs TRBV5-1 and TRBJ2-1; D may be TRBD1 (6 bases). The germline gives CDR1 SGHRS, CDR2 YFSETQ. The CDR3 is 12 amino acids. Trimming shortened V by 2 bases and J by 6 bases, and 6 bases separated the two germline ends. CDR3 in DNA: TGCGCCAGCAGCTTACAGGGCAATGAGCAGTTCTTC. Amino acid sequence: CASSLQGNEQFF.

This chain uses TRBV23-1 with TRBJ1-5; tentatively, D is TRBD1 (5 bases). TRBV23-1 is filed as an ORF, its function uncertain. The CDR3 length is 18 residues. V was trimmed by 7 bases and J by 2 bases, leaving 24 bases between them. CDR3 nucleotides: TGCGCCAGCAAAACCCCCGGTTCCAGGGTATTCGGCAATCAGCCCCAGCATTTT. It yields the protein CASKTPGSRVFGNQPQHF.

V is TRBV7-3 and J is TRBJ2-4; 7 nucleotides align to TRBD1. The V gene end was trimmed by 6 bases and the J gene end by 2 bases; junction bases not matched to a gene: 7. The CDR3 extends over 15 amino acids. Germline V gives CDR1 SGHTA, CDR2 FQGTGA. DNA for the CDR3: TGTGCCAGCAGGTCCACAGGGGAAACCAAAAACATTCAGTACTTC. This gives the protein CASRSTGETKNIQYF.

The chain is built from TRBV7-3 and TRBJ2-2; maybe TRBD2 (6 bases). Deletions cut 5 bases from V and 2 bases from J, with 12 bases between. Germline V lookup: CDR1 SGHTA, CDR2 FQGTGA. CDR3 length: 15 residues. CDR3 sequence: CASSMGTFNTGELFF. Written as DNA, the CDR3 is TGTGCCAGCAGCATGGGGACTTTTAACACCGGGGAGCTGTTTTTT.

V and J are TRBV2 and TRBJ1-2; TRBD1 might be the D (6 bases). CDR1 and CDR2 (germline): SNHLY, FYNNEI. Trimming cost V 8 bases and J 1 base, with 14 bases left between them. The CDR3 consists of 14 residues. The CDR3 DNA reads as TGTGCCAGCTCACGGACAGTCAATAACTATGGCTACACCTTC. Amino acid sequence: CASSRTVNNYGYTF.

This chain joins TRBV5-1 and TRBJ2-1, with D hard to call. The V gene's germline CDR1 is SGHRS and CDR2 YFSETQ. V was pared by 4 bases and J by 4 bases, with 12 bases between. This CDR3 region has 14 residues. The CDR3 sequence: CASSPVANYNEQFF. CDR3 DNA sequence: TGCGCCAGCAGCCCCGTTGCGAATTACAATGAGCAGTTCTTC.

This chain uses TRBV7-9 with TRBJ2-1, with D perhaps being TRBD1 or TRBD2 (5 bases each). Trimming shortened V by 5 bases and J by 6 bases, and 17 bases separated the two germline ends. The CDR3 is made up of 15 amino acids. Germline lookup yields CDR1 SEHNR and CDR2 FQNEAQ (reference sequence). The CDR3 region is CASSVPGTPFNEQFF. CDR3 in DNA: TGTGCCAGCAGCGTACCCGGGACCCCTTTCAATGAGCAGTTCTTC.

This clone was counted a few times. CDR3 residues: CASSVEAGTDSPLHF. As DNA, the CDR3 is TGTGCCAGCAGCGTAGAGGCAGGAACCGATTCACCCCTCCACTTT. The chain is built from TRBV9 and TRBJ1-6; the D is unclear. This CDR3 has 15 residues. The V end lost 0 bases, the J end lost 8 bases, and 12 bases lay between the germline ends. CDR1 is SGDLS and CDR2 is YYNGEE in the germline V gene.

This clone was seen once. V is TRBV19 and J is TRBJ1-1; 9 bases align to TRBD1. The germline V gene has CDR1 LNHDA and CDR2 SQIVND (reference sequence). Trimming removed 7 bases from V and 4 bases from J; junction bases left unmatched: 10. CDR3 length: 15 residues. The CDR3 protein is CASTDRGKAGTEAFF. The CDR3 coding sequence is TGTGCCAGTACTGACAGGGGGAAGGCAGGCACTGAAGCTTTCTTT.

The chain couples TRBV6-5 to TRBJ2-7, with 10 bases lining up with TRBD2. The CDR3 runs to 14 residues. CDR1 is MNHEY, CDR2 SVGAGI, per germline. V shed 6 bases, J shed 5 bases, and the junction held 7 bases outside the gene matches. The DNA for the CDR3 is TGTGCCAGCAGGGCTAGCGGGAGCACCCACGAGCAGTACTTC. This translates into CASRASGSTHEQYF.

The chain uses TRBV19 and TRBJ1-2; D gene uncertain. Germline assignment: CDR1 LNHDA and CDR2 SQIVND (reference sequence). Trimming cost V 7 bases and J 2 bases, with 14 bases left between them. CDR3 length: 14 amino acids. CDR3 sequence reads: CASTPTAQNYGYTF. CDR3 DNA sequence: TGTGCCAGTACTCCTACTGCCCAGAACTATGGCTACACCTTC. Complete variable domain (other parts from reference TRBV19 and TRBJ1-2): DGGITQSPKYLFRKEGQNVTLSCEQNLNHDAMYWYRQDPGQGLRLIYYSQIVNDFQKGDIAEGYSVSREKKESFPLTVTSAQKNPTAFYLCASTPTAQNYGYTFGSGTRLTVV.

The chain recombines TRBV5-1 with TRBJ2-3; 12 bases align to TRBD2. The CDR3 sequence is 16 residues long. The trim removed 5 bases at V and 0 bases at J, leaving 4 bases unmatched. Germline CDR1 is SGHRS and CDR2 is YFSETQ. The CDR3 sequence is CASRLLAGGSTDTQYF. CDR3 coding DNA: TGCGCCAGCAGATTACTAGCGGGAGGCAGCACAGATACGCAGTATTTT.

This clone occurred a few times. This chain links TRBV7-3 with TRBJ2-1; 7 nucleotides agree with TRBD2. CDR1 and CDR2 (germline): SGHTA, FQGTGA. Losses at the gene ends were 5 bases for V and 6 bases for J; bases not matched to a gene: 13. The CDR3 is 16 residues long. The CDR3 protein is CASSLRGGRALNEQFF. Here the CDR3 DNA reads TGTGCCAGCAGCCTCCGGGGAGGGAGGGCCCTCAATGAGCAGTTCTTC.

The CDR3 nucleotides are TGTGCCAGTAGTCTCCATAGCGGGGGGGCCGCAGATACGCAGTATTTT. Amino acids: CASSLHSGGAADTQYF. The genes are TRBV19 and TRBJ2-3; 11 bases line up with TRBD2. CDR3 length: 16 amino acids. CDR1 and CDR2 from the germline V gene are LNHDA and SQIVND (reference sequence). With 5 bases clipped from V and 4 bases from J, the junction kept 8 bases outside the gene matches. Using reference TRBV19 and TRBJ2-3 for the parts outside the CDR3, the full variable domain is DGGITQSPKYLFRKEGQNVTLSCEQNLNHDAMYWYRQDPGQGLRLIYYSQIVNDFQKGDIAEGYSVSREKKESFPLTVTSAQKNPTAFYLCASSLHSGGAADTQYFGPGTRLTVL.

This clone was picked up a small number of times. V usage is TRBV5-1 and J usage is TRBJ2-2, with 10 bases aligning to TRBD2. The CDR3 extends over 17 amino acids. J was trimmed by 5 bases and V by 0 bases; bases with no gene match: 7. CDR1 SGHRS and CDR2 YFSETQ come from the germline V gene. This CDR3 reads CASSLAPLAGATGELFF. The DNA of the CDR3 is TGCGCCAGCAGCTTGGCCCCCCTAGCGGGGGCGACCGGGGAGCTGTTTTTT.

The V call is TRBV6-6, the J call TRBJ1-1; 9 nucleotides line up with TRBD1. With 2 bases clipped from V and 1 base from J, the junction kept 2 bases outside the gene matches. The CDR3 has 15 residues. Germline V gives CDR1 MNHNY, CDR2 SVGAGI (reference sequence). The CDR3 sequence is CASSYGTGTNTEAFF. CDR3 DNA: TGTGCCAGCAGTTACGGGACAGGGACGAACACTGAAGCTTTCTTT.

The V call is TRBV2, the J call TRBJ2-1; TRBD1 or TRBD2 may be the D gene (5 bases each). CDR1 is SNHLY, CDR2 FYNNEI, per germline. Trimming took off 8 bases at V and 13 bases at J, with 27 bases between the two ends. This CDR3 comprises 15 residues. This chain's CDR3 is CASVRPTPGADGQFF. CDR3 nucleotide sequence: TGTGCCAGCGTCAGACCTACCCCCGGGGCAGATGGTCAGTTCTTC.

This clone was counted between two and nine times. The chain has TRBV5-4 and TRBJ2-4, with D maybe TRBD1 (6 bases). The V gene lost 4 bases and the J gene lost 1 base, with 18 bases spanning the gap. Per germline, CDR1 SGHNT and CDR2 YYREEE (reference sequence). This CDR3 contains 17 residues. This CDR3 reads CASSLAPGALAKNIQYF. The CDR3 bases are TGTGCCAGCAGCCTGGCTCCAGGGGCACTGGCCAAAAACATTCAGTACTTC.

The genes are TRBV5-6 and TRBJ1-5; D is perhaps TRBD1 (5 bases). The CDR3 sequence is 15 residues long. Trimming took off 2 bases at V and 2 bases at J, with 11 bases between the two ends. Germline CDR1 and CDR2: SGHDT and YYEEEE. The CDR3: CASSFQGSGNQPQHF. The CDR3 bases are TGTGCCAGCAGCTTCCAGGGCTCGGGCAATCAGCCCCAGCATTTT.

V is TRBV7-2 and J is TRBJ1-2; 8 bases match TRBD1. V gave up 1 base and J gave up 6 bases; unmatched junction bases: 7. The CDR3 is made up of 15 amino acids. Per germline, CDR1 SGHTA and CDR2 FQGNSA. CDR3 coding DNA: TGTGCCAGCAGCTTAGGGACAGGGAACCCTCATGGCTACACCTTC. Encoded protein: CASSLGTGNPHGYTF.

CDR3 DNA: TGTGCCAGCAGTCCCCAAAAGGGGGGCCGTAGCACAGATACGCAGTATTTT. It yields the protein CASSPQKGGRSTDTQYF. The chain has TRBV28 and TRBJ2-3, with D perhaps TRBD1 or TRBD2 (6 bases each). The V end was cut by 5 bases, the J end by 0 bases, with 18 bases between. From germline, CDR1 is MDHEN and CDR2 SYDVKM. This CDR3 is 17 amino acids long.

V and J are TRBV4-1 and TRBJ1-5, with D tentatively TRBD1 (5 bases). Germline lookup yields CDR1 MGHRA and CDR2 YSYEKL. The CDR3 runs to 17 residues. The V end lost 0 bases, the J end lost 1 base, and 13 bases lay between the germline ends. The CDR3 bases are TGCGCCAGCAGCCAAGAGGGCCTGGGGCTCAGCAATCAGCCCCAGCATTTT. It codes for CASSQEGLGLSNQPQHF.

The rearrangement uses TRBV6-5 and TRBJ1-2; 10 bases fit TRBD1. The CDR3 extends over 13 amino acids. V dropped 10 bases and J dropped 2; count of bases not matched to a gene: 4. Germline V CDR1 and CDR2: MNHEY, SVGAGI. DNA of the CDR3: TGTGCCACCTGGGACAGGGGAAACTATGGCTACACCTTC. Translated, it gives CATWDRGNYGYTF.

The chain recombines TRBV19 with TRBJ2-5; D is uncertain. Trimming cost V 11 bases and J 2 bases, with 18 bases left between them. The germline gives CDR1 LNHDA, CDR2 SQIVND (reference sequence). This CDR3 has 14 amino acids. Written as DNA, the CDR3 is TGTGCCTCAAAGAAGGGTTTCATTCAAGAGACCCAGTACTTC. Its translation: CASKKGFIQETQYF. Together with reference TRBV19 and TRBJ2-5, the CDR3 gives the full variable domain: DGGITQSPKYLFRKEGQNVTLSCEQNLNHDAMYWYRQDPGQGLRLIYYSQIVNDFQKGDIAEGYSVSREKKESFPLTVTSAQKNPTAFYLCASKKGFIQETQYFGPGTRLLVL.